The 17 T cell receptor beta chains presented below share a single source sample, sequenced in a study of cytomegalovirus exposure and HLA in healthy donors. The data were produced by immunoSEQ multiplex PCR, yet TCRdb's version contains in-frame clones alone and is incomplete. The repertoire holds 130,000 or so clones, with 85% to 90% as singletons. The specimen sequenced was PBMCs. These receptors were obtained from a woman in her 30s in good health and CMV-seropositive.

The chain has TRBV27 and TRBJ1-1; D uncertain. The V gene lost 8 bases and the J gene lost 0 bases, with 10 bases spanning the gap. The CDR3 covers 13 residues. Germline V lookup: CDR1 MNHEY, CDR2 SMNVEV (reference sequence). CDR3 bases: TGTGCCAGCGCTCGCCGGGTGAACACTGAAGCTTTCTTT. It specifies CASARRVNTEAFF.

The chain joins TRBV28 to TRBJ1-2; no definite D call. Looked up from germline, CDR1 is MDHEN and CDR2 is SYDVKM. Between the trimmed V and J ends, which lost 5 bases and 4 bases, there was a span of 17 bases. This CDR3 is built from 15 residues. CDR3 residues: CASSPTHDGVYGYTF. In DNA, the CDR3 is TGTGCCAGCAGTCCTACACACGACGGAGTCTATGGCTACACCTTC.

This clone was seen a handful of times. This chain connects TRBV6-5 to TRBJ1-2; D is ambiguous. The germline V gene encodes CDR1 MNHEY and CDR2 SVGAGI. V lost 6 bases, J lost 0 bases, and 14 bases lay in between. This CDR3 is 15 amino acids long. The CDR3, as DNA: TGTGCCAGCAGCCCCCTAAGCGCTCCTAACTATGGCTACACCTTC. This encodes CASSPLSAPNYGYTF.

The chain has TRBV9 and TRBJ2-1; 7 nucleotides agree with TRBD2. The CDR3 extends over 17 amino acids. CDR1 is SGDLS and CDR2 is YYNGEE in the germline V gene. V dropped 3 bases and J dropped 0; count of bases not matched to a gene: 9. The DNA for the CDR3 is TGTGCCAGCAGCGCAACCCTCAGGACTAGCTCCTACAATGAGCAGTTCTTC. Translating gives CASSATLRTSSYNEQFF.

The chain employs TRBV29-1 and TRBJ2-5; perhaps TRBD1 as D (5 bases). V was shortened by 3 bases and J by 2 bases, with 10 bases between the two germline ends. CDR3 length: 13 residues. Germline lookup yields CDR1 SQVTM and CDR2 ANQGSEA. The CDR3 DNA is TGCAGCGTTGACCAGGGAATTCAAGAGACCCAGTACTTC. It is translated as CSVDQGIQETQYF.

CDR3 region: CASSYSGVGKNEQFF. The CDR3 DNA is TGTGCCAGCAGTTACTCCGGAGTCGGAAAGAATGAGCAGTTCTTC. The rearrangement links TRBV6-5 to TRBJ2-1; D is unresolved. Deletions cut 0 bases from V and 7 bases from J, with 13 bases between. Germline assignment: CDR1 MNHEY and CDR2 SVGAGI. CDR3 size: 15 residues.

This clone was recorded once. The chain carries TRBV14 and TRBJ2-1, with D possibly matching TRBD1 (6 bases). The germline V gene has CDR1 SGHDN and CDR2 FVKESK. CDR3 length equals 16 residues. V gave up 4 bases and J gave up 6 bases, with 19 bases separating them. CDR3 in DNA: TGTGCCAGCAGCCCGAGAATTACAGGGTTACCCAATGAGCAGTTCTTC. Its protein product is CASSPRITGLPNEQFF. Full variable domain (outside the CDR3, taken from reference TRBV14 and TRBJ2-1): EAGVTQFPSHSVIEKGQTVTLRCDPISGHDNLYWYRRVMGKEIKFLLHFVKESKQDESGMPNNRFLAERTGGTYSTLKVQPAELEDSGVYFCASSPRITGLPNEQFFGPGTRLTVL.

This chain uses TRBV2 with TRBJ1-5; no clear D gene. Germline V CDR1 and CDR2: SNHLY, FYNNEI. The V gene lost 6 bases and the J gene lost 1 base, with 10 bases spanning the gap. The CDR3 runs to 14 residues. The CDR3 protein is CASSREGSNQPQHF. For the CDR3, the DNA is TGTGCCAGCAGCCGGGAGGGAAGCAATCAGCCCCAGCATTTT.

V usage is TRBV2 and J usage is TRBJ1-2; no clear D gene. The CDR3 is 14 residues long. V lost 1 base, J lost 4 bases, and 10 bases lay in between. Germline V lookup: CDR1 SNHLY, CDR2 FYNNEI. The CDR3 spells CASSEVESGYGYTF. Written as DNA, the CDR3 is TGTGCCAGCAGTGAAGTGGAGAGCGGCTATGGCTACACCTTC.

The chain has TRBV27 and TRBJ1-5, with a weak D call TRBD1 (6 bases). V lost 6 bases, J lost 0 bases, and 12 bases lay in between. The CDR3 consists of 15 residues. CDR1 is MNHEY and CDR2 is SMNVEV in the germline V gene (reference sequence). CDR3 sequence reads: CASSRTAYSNQPQHF. DNA of the CDR3: TGTGCCAGCAGCCGGACAGCTTATAGCAATCAGCCCCAGCATTTT.

This chain uses TRBV2 with TRBJ1-5, with 10 bases matching TRBD1. This CDR3 has 14 residues. The germline V gene encodes CDR1 SNHLY and CDR2 FYNNEI. V was clipped by 7 bases and J by 9 bases; unmatched bases: 9. The CDR3 reads CASIGQGVSGPQHF. Here the CDR3 DNA reads TGTGCCAGCATCGGACAGGGGGTATCGGGGCCCCAGCATTTT.

This sequence joins TRBV5-4 and TRBJ2-1; unclear D gene. CDR1 is SGHNT and CDR2 is YYREEE in the germline V gene (reference sequence). This CDR3 has 15 amino acids. The V gene lost 0 bases and the J gene lost 8 bases, with 15 bases spanning the gap. CDR3: CASSLVASPRDEQFF. The CDR3 coding sequence is TGTGCCAGCAGCTTGGTTGCATCTCCTCGGGATGAGCAGTTCTTC.

The J gene is TRBJ2-7, the V gene TRBV4-1; 11 nucleotides match TRBD1. The V gene end was trimmed by 4 bases and the J gene end by 3 bases; junction bases not matched to a gene: 14. Germline V gives CDR1 MGHRA, CDR2 YSYEKL. The CDR3 length is 18 residues. The CDR3 DNA follows: TGCGCCAGCAGCCTAAAGAGCGGACCCGGGACAGGGGGCTACGAGCAGTACTTC. This sequence encodes CASSLKSGPGTGGYEQYF.

This clone was found once. V and J are TRBV2 and TRBJ2-7, with D unresolved. From germline, CDR1 is SNHLY and CDR2 FYNNEI. The V end lost 9 bases, the J end lost 6 bases, and 15 bases lay between the germline ends. This CDR3 spans 12 amino acids. This CDR3 reads CASYLRGPEQYF. In nucleotides, the CDR3 is TGTGCCAGTTACCTGAGAGGTCCCGAGCAGTACTTC.

The J gene is TRBJ2-3, the V gene TRBV6-6, with D perhaps matching TRBD1 (6 bases). The CDR3 runs 14 residues. Germline loops: CDR1 MNHNY, CDR2 SVGAGI (reference sequence). V shed 6 bases and J shed 2 bases, with 12 bases lying between them. DNA for the CDR3: TGTGCCAGCAGGAACACAGGGTCCACAGATACGCAGTATTTT. This sequence encodes CASRNTGSTDTQYF.

The V call is TRBV2, the J call TRBJ2-1; 16 bases are a match to TRBD2. Trimming at V came to 6 bases and at J to 10 bases, leaving 9 bases not matched to a gene. Germline V gene sequence: CDR1 SNHLY, CDR2 FYNNEI. The CDR3 length is 16 residues. The CDR3 nucleotides are TGTGCCAGCAGCCCCCTCCCGGGACTAGCGGGAGGGGAGCAGTTCTTC. Translated: CASSPLPGLAGGEQFF.

This sequence joins TRBV5-1 and TRBJ2-3, with D unresolved. Germline V gene lookup returns CDR1 SGHRS and CDR2 YFSETQ. Trimming removed 5 bases at V and 1 base at J, with 8 bases between. This CDR3 comprises 13 residues. The CDR3 here is CASSRDGTDTQYF. The CDR3 DNA reads as TGCGCCAGCAGTCGAGATGGCACAGATACGCAGTATTTT. Based on the CDR3 plus reference TRBV5-1 and TRBJ2-3, the full variable domain is KAGVTQTPRYLIKTRGQQVTLSCSPISGHRSVSWYQQTPGQGLQFLFEYFSETQRNKGNFPGRFSGRQFSNSRSEMNVSTLELGDSALYLCASSRDGTDTQYFGPGTRLTVL.